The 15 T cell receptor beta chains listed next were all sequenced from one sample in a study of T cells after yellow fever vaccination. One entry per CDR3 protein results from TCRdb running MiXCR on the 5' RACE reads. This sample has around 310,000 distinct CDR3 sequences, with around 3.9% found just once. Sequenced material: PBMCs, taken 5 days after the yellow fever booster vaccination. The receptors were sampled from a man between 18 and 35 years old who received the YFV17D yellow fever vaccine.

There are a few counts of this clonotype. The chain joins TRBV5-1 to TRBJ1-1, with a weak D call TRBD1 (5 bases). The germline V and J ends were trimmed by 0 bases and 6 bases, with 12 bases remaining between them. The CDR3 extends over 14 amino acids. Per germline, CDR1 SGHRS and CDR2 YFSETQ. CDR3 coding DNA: TGCGCCAGCAGCTTGGAGGTTGGGGCAGCTGAAGCTTTCTTT. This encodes CASSLEVGAAEAFF.

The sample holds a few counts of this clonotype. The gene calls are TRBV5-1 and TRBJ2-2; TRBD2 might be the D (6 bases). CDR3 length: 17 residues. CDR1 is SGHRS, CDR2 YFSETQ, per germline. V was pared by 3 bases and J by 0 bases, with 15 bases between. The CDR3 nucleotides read TGCGCCAGCAGCTGGAGGGGTATAGGGACGAACACCGGGGAGCTGTTTTTT. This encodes CASSWRGIGTNTGELFF.

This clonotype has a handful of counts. The CDR3 here is CASSGSGGTRTDTQYF. CDR3 nucleotide sequence: TGTGCCAGCAGCGGTAGCGGGGGGACGCGCACAGATACGCAGTATTTT. The rearrangement links TRBV11-2 to TRBJ2-3; 10 bases align to TRBD2. Germline CDR1 SGHAT, CDR2 FQNNGV. The V segment lost 5 bases and the J segment 1 base; nucleotides outside the gene matches: 6. The CDR3 extends over 16 amino acids. The full variable domain, completed using reference TRBV11-2 and TRBJ2-3, is EAGVAQSPRYKIIEKRQSVAFWCNPISGHATLYWYQQILGQGPKLLIQFQNNGVVDDSQLPKDRFSAERLKGVDSTLKIQPAKLEDSAVYLCASSGSGGTRTDTQYFGPGTRLTVL.

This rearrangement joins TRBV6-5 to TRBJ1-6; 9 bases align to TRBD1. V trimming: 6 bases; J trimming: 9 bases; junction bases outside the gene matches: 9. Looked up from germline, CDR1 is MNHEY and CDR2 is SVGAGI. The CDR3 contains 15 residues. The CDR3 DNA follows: TGTGCCAGCAGCACCCTCCGGGACAGGGCTTCACCCCTCCACTTT. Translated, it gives CASSTLRDRASPLHF.

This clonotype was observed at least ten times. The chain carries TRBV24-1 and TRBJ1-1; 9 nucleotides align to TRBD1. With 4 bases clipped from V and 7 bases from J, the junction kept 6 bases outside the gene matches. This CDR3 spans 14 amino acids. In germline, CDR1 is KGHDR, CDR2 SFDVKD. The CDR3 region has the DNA TGTGCCACCAGTGACTCTAGACAGGGGGATGAAGCTTTCTTT. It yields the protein CATSDSRQGDEAFF.

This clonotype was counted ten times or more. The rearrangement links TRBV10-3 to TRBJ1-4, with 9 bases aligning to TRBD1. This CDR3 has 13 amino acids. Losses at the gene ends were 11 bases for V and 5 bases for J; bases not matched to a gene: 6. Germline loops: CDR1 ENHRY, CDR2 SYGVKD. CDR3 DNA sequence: TGTGCCTCAAGACAGGGGGAGAATGAAAAACTGTTTTTT. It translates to CASRQGENEKLFF.

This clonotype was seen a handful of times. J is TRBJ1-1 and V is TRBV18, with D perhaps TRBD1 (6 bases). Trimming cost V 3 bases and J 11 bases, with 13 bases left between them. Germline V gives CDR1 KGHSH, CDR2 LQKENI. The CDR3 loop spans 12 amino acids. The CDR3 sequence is CASSPDEGEAFF. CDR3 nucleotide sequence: TGTGCCAGCTCACCCGATGAGGGGGAGGCTTTCTTT.

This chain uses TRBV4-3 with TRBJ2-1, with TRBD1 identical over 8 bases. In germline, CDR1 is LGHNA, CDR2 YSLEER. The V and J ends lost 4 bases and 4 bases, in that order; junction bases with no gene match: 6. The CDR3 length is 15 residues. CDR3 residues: CASSPEQGAYNEQFF. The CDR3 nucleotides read TGCGCCAGCAGCCCCGAGCAGGGGGCTTACAATGAGCAGTTCTTC.

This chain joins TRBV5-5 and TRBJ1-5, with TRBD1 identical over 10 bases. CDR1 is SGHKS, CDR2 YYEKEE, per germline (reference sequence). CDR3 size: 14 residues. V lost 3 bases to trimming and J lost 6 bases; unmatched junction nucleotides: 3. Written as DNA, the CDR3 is TGTGCCAGCAGCTGGGGACAGGGGTTTCAGCCCCAGCATTTT. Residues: CASSWGQGFQPQHF.

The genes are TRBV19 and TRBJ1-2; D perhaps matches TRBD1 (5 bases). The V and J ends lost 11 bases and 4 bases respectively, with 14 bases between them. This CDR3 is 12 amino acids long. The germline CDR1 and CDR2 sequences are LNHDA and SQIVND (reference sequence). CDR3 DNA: TGTGCCGCCGGAGGACACCTCTATGGCTACACCTTC. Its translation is CAAGGHLYGYTF.

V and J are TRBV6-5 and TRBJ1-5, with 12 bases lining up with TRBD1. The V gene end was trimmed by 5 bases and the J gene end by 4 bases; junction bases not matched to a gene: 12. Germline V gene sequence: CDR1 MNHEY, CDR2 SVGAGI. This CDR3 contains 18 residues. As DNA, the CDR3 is TGTGCCAGCAGTGGGACAGGGGGCGCGATAAGTCGGAATCAGCCCCAGCATTTT. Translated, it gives CASSGTGGAISRNQPQHF.

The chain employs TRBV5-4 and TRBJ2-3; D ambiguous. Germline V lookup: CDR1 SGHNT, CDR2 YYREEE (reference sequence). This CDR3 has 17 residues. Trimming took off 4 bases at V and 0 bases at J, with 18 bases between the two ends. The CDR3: CASSPRGGPLSTDTQYF. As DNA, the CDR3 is TGTGCCAGCAGCCCCCGAGGTGGGCCGCTCAGCACAGATACGCAGTATTTT.

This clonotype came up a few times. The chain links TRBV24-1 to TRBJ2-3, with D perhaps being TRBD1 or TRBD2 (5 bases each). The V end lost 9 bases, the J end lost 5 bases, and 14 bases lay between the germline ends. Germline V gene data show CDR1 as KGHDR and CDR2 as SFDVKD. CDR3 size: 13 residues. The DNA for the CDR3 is TGTGCCACCGGCGAGGGGTCAGGAGATACGCAGTATTTT. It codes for CATGEGSGDTQYF.

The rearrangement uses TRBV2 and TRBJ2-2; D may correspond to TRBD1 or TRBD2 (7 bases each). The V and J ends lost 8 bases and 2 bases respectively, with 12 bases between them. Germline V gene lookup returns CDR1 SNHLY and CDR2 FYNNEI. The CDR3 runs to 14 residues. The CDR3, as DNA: TGTGCCAGCCGACAGGGACTAAACACCGGGGAGCTGTTTTTT. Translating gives CASRQGLNTGELFF.

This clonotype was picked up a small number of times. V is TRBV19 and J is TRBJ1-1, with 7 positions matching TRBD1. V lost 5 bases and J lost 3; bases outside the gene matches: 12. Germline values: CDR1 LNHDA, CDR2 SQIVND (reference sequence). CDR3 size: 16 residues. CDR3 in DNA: TGTGCCAGTAGTGCCCGAGGACAGGCGAGGGACACTGAAGCTTTCTTT. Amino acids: CASSARGQARDTEAFF. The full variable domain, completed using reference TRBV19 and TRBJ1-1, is DGGITQSPKYLFRKEGQNVTLSCEQNLNHDAMYWYRQDPGQGLRLIYYSQIVNDFQKGDIAEGYSVSREKKESFPLTVTSAQKNPTAFYLCASSARGQARDTEAFFGQGTRLTVV.